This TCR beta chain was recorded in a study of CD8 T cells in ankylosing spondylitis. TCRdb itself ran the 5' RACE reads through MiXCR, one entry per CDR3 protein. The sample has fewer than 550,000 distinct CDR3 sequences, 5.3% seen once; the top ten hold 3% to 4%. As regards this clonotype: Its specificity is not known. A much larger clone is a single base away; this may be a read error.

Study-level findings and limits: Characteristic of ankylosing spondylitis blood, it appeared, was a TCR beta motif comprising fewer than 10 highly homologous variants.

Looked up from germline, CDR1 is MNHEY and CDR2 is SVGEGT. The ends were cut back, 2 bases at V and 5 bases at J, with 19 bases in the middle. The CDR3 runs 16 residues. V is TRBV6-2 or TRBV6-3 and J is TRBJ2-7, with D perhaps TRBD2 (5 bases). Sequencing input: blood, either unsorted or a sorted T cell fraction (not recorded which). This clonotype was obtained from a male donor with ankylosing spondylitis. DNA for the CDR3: TGTGCCAGCAGTTACGTGATGGCCGGGAAATCCGACGAGCAGTACTTC. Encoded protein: CASSYVMAGKSDEQYF.